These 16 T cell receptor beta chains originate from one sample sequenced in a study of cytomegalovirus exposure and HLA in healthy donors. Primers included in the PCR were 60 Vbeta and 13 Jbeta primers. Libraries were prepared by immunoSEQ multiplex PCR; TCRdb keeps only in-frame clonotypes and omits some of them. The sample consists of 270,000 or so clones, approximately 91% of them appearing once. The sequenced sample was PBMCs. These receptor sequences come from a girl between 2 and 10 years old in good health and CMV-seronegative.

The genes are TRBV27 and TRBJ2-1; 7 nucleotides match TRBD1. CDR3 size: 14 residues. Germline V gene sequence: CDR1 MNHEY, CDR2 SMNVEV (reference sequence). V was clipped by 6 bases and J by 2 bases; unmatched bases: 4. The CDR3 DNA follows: TGTGCCAGCAGAACCGGACAGGCCTACAATGAGCAGTTCTTC. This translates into CASRTGQAYNEQFF.

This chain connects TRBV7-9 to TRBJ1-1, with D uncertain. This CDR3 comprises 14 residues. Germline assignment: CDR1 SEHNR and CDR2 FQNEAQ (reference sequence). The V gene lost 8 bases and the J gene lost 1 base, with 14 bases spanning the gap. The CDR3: CASGILGRNTEAFF. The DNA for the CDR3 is TGTGCCAGCGGTATTTTGGGGAGGAACACTGAAGCTTTCTTT.

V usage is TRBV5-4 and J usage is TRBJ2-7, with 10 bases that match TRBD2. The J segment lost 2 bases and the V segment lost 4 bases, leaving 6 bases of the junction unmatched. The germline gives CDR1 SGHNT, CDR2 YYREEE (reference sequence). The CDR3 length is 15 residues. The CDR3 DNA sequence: TGTGCCAGCAGCCGCCTAGCGGGGGACCCCTACGAGCAGTACTTC. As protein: CASSRLAGDPYEQYF.

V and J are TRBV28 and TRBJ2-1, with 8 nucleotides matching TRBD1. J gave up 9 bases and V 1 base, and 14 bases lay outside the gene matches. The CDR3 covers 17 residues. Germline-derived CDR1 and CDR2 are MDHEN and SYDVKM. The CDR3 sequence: CASSLSGGWQGAREQFF. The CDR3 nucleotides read TGTGCCAGCAGTTTATCGGGCGGGTGGCAGGGGGCTCGTGAGCAGTTCTTC.

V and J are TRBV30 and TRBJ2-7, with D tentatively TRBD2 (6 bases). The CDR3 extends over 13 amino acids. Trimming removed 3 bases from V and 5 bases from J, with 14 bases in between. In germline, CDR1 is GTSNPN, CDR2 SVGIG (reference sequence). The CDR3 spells CAWRASGHNEQYF. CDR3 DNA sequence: TGTGCCTGGAGAGCCAGCGGGCACAACGAGCAGTACTTC.

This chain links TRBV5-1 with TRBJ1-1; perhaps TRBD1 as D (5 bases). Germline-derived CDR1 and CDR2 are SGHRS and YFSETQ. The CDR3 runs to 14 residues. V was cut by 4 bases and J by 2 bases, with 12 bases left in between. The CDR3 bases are TGCGCCAGCAGCCGTGGCGGGGCAAACACTGAAGCTTTCTTT. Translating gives CASSRGGANTEAFF.

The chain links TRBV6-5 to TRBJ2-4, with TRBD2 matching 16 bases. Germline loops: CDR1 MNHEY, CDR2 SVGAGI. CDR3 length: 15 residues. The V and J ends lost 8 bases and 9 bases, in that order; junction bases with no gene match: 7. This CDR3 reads CASGGLAGGLGIQYF. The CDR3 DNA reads TGTGCCAGCGGGGGACTAGCGGGAGGGCTTGGCATTCAGTACTTC.

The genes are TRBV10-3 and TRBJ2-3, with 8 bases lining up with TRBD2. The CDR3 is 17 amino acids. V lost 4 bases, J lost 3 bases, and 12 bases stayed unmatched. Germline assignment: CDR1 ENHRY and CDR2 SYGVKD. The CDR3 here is CAISVLAGPLVTDTQYF. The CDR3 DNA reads TGTGCCATCAGTGTCCTAGCGGGCCCGCTGGTGACAGATACGCAGTATTTT.

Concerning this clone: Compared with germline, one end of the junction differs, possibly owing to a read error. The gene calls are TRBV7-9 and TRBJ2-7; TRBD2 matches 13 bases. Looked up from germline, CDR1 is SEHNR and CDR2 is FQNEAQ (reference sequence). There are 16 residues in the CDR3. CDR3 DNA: TGTTCCAGCAGCGCTAGCACTAGCGGGAGGGCCTACGAGCAGTACTTC. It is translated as CSSSASTSGRAYEQYF. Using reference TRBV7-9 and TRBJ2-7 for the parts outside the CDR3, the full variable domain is DTGVSQNPRHKITKRGQNVTFRCDPISEHNRLYWYRQTLGQGPEFLTYFQNEAQLEKSRLLSDRFSAERPKGSFSTLEIQRTEQGDSAMYLCSSSASTSGRAYEQYFGPGTRLTVT.

CDR3 residues: CASIGRGIGYTF. The DNA for the CDR3 is TGTGCCAGCATTGGCAGGGGGATTGGCTACACCTTC. V gene TRBV6-5 combines with J gene TRBJ1-2, with 7 bases identical to TRBD1. CDR1 is MNHEY and CDR2 is SVGAGI in the germline V gene. The ends lost 7 bases at V and 7 bases at J; junction bases unmatched: 6. The CDR3 runs to 12 residues.

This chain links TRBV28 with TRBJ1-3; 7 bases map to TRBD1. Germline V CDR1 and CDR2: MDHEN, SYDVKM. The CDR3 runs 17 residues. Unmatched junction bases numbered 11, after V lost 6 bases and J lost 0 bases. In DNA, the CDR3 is TGTGCCAGCAGCCCTTACGGACAGGACTACTCTGGAAACACCATATATTTT. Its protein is CASSPYGQDYSGNTIYF.

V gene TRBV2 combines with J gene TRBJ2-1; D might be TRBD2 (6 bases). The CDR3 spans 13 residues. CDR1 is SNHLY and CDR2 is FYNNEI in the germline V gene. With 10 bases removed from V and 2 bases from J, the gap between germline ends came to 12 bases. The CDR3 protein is CATDGGPYNEQFF. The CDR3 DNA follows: TGTGCCACGGACGGGGGACCCTACAATGAGCAGTTCTTC.

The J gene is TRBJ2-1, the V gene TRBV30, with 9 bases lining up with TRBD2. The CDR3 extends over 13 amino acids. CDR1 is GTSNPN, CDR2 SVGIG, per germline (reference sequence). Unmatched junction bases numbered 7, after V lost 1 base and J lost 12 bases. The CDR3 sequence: CAWSGSGGRSQFF. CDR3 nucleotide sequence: TGTGCCTGGAGTGGGAGCGGGGGGCGGTCGCAGTTCTTC.

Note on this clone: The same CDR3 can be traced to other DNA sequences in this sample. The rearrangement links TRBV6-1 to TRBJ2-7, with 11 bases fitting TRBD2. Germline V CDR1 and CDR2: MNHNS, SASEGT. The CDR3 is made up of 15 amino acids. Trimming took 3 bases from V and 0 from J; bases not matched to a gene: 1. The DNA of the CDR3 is TGTGCCAGCAGTGAGCTAGCGGGAGGCTCCTACGAGCAGTACTTC. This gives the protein CASSELAGGSYEQYF.

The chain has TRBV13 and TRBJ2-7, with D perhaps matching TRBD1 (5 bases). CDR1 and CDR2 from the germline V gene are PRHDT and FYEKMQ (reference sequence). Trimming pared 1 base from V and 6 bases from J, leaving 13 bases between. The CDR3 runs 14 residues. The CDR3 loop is CASSLVRVESEQYF. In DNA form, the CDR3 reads TGTGCCAGCAGCTTAGTCAGGGTCGAGTCCGAGCAGTACTTC.

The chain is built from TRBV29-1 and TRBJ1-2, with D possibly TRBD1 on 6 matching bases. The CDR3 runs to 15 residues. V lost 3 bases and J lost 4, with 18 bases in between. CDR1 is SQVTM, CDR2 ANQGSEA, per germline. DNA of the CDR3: TGCAGCGTTGAGGACAGTCCTCCGAAATCCTATGGCTACACCTTC. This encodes CSVEDSPPKSYGYTF.